This T cell receptor (beta chain) appears in the sequencing data of a study of CD8+CD57+ T cells in acquired aplastic anemia. Overall study: Sorted CD4+ and CD8+ cells yielded roughly 3 ug of DNA on average.

CDR1 SGHDT and CDR2 YYEEEE come from the germline V gene. CDR3 length: 15 residues. V lost 2 bases and J 4 bases, leaving 16 bases between the germline ends. About this clonotype: What it binds is unknown.

General study findings and limits: Common to patients and controls were 25 to 30 CD8+ CDR3 sequences. Patient and control CD8+ Simpson's diversity was not significantly different.

TCR beta VDJ combinations and CDR3 sequences were profiled from genomic DNA. TCRdb redid the calling of the reads with MiXCR, one entry per CDR3 protein. The data hold 300,000 or so distinct CDR3 sequences, with approximately 57% observed a single time. The receptor comes from a human donor with severe aplastic anemia or a healthy control (not recorded which). The chain recombines TRBV5-6 with TRBJ2-7; possibly TRBD2 for D (6 bases). Sequencing was performed on sorted CD4+, CD8+, or CD8+CD57+ T cells (not recorded which) from PBMCs. The CDR3 spells CASSLETGEAYEQYF. CDR3 bases: TGTGCCAGCAGCTTAGAAACGGGAGAGGCGTACGAGCAGTACTTC. The entire variable domain, with the rest obtained from reference TRBV5-6 and TRBJ2-7, is as follows: DAGVTQSPTHLIKTRGQQVTLRCSPKSGHDTVSWYQQALGQGPQFIFQYYEEEERQRGNFPDRFSGHQFPNYSSELNVNALLLGDSALYLCASSLETGEAYEQYFGPGTRLTVT.